The clone carrying this TCR beta chain was recorded many times. Its antigen is as yet unknown. The sample belongs to a study of CD8 T cells in ankylosing spondylitis. The authors made TCR beta libraries by quantitative 5'-RACE with molecular barcodes. MiXCR was run by TCRdb on the 5' RACE reads, yielding one entry per CDR3 protein. The sample carries around 490,000 distinct CDR3 sequences, less than 6% recorded once. This CDR3 region has 12 residues. Germline V gene sequence: CDR1 SEHNR, CDR2 FQNEAQ (reference sequence). V gave up 6 bases and J gave up 9 bases, with 12 bases separating them. Findings and caveats of the study: Ankylosing spondylitis blood appeared to be characterized by a TCR beta motif of under 10 highly homologous variants.

The specimen sequenced was blood, either unsorted or a sorted T cell fraction (not recorded which). V usage is TRBV7-9 and J usage is TRBJ2-1; no definite D call. The source is a male donor with ankylosing spondylitis. CDR3 nucleotide sequence: TGTGCCAGCAGGCCGGGCGGCGTTGAGCAGTTCTTC. It translates to CASRPGGVEQFF.